The 23 T cell receptor beta chains reported below all come from one sample, sequenced in a study of long-term antiretroviral therapy in people with HIV. The authors ran the immunoSEQ assay, v3.0, at survey level. The protocol was immunoSEQ multiplex PCR, while the TCRdb copy is restricted to in-frame clones and leaves out a portion. The table records roughly 25,000 clones, around 79% of them present only once. The sample here was unsorted PBMCs, taken 1.1 years before starting antiretroviral therapy. The receptor source for this set is a woman in her 30s with HIV.

The chain has TRBV18 and TRBJ2-3; D is unresolved. CDR1 and CDR2 (germline): KGHSH, LQKENI. The CDR3 runs 13 residues. V dropped 4 bases and J dropped 6 bases, with 11 bases sitting between them. Here the CDR3 DNA reads TGTGCCAGCTCACTGTCAGTCCGCGATACGCAGTATTTT. It translates to CASSLSVRDTQYF.

This rearrangement joins TRBV7-7 to TRBJ2-5; 13 nucleotides match TRBD2. V lost 1 base and J lost 2; bases outside the gene matches: 1. Germline CDR1 and CDR2: SSHAT and FNYEAQ (reference sequence). The CDR3 runs to 16 residues. The CDR3 sequence: CASSLGLAGGQETQYF. As DNA, the CDR3 is TGTGCCAGCAGCTTAGGACTAGCGGGGGGTCAAGAGACCCAGTACTTC.

V gene TRBV11-1 combines with J gene TRBJ2-7; the D gene is possibly TRBD2 (6 bases). Germline values: CDR1 SGHAT, CDR2 FQDESV (reference sequence). V was trimmed by 5 bases and J by 0 bases, leaving 14 bases between them. The CDR3 loop spans 15 amino acids. The CDR3 loop reads CASSPVAGSSYEQYF. CDR3 in DNA: TGTGCCAGCAGCCCCGTTGCGGGGTCCTCCTACGAGCAGTACTTC.

V and J are TRBV9 and TRBJ2-7; the D is unclear. The CDR3 contains 15 residues. CDR1 and CDR2 from the germline V gene are SGDLS and YYNGEE. The V and J ends lost 0 bases and 0 bases respectively, with 10 bases between them. The CDR3 here is CASSVVQVRSYEQYV. For the CDR3, the DNA is TGTGCCAGCAGCGTAGTCCAGGTGCGCTCCTACGAGCAGTACGTC.

This clone was found once. This chain links TRBV7-8 with TRBJ2-2, with a tentative D call TRBD2 (5 bases). This CDR3 spans 15 amino acids. Germline V gene lookup returns CDR1 SGHVS and CDR2 FQNEAQ. The V and J ends lost 2 bases and 8 bases respectively, with 15 bases between them. CDR3 sequence reads: CASSLPTFRGGELFF. CDR3 nucleotides: TGTGCCAGCAGCTTACCCACATTCCGGGGAGGGGAGCTGTTTTTT.

This chain links TRBV28 with TRBJ1-2; a possible D gene is TRBD1 (5 bases). CDR1 and CDR2 from the germline V gene are MDHEN and SYDVKM. The germline V and J ends were trimmed by 5 bases and 8 bases, with 12 bases remaining between them. There are 12 residues in the CDR3. The CDR3 DNA sequence: TGTGCCAGCAGTGCGGGGGTTTACGGCTACACCTTC. This encodes CASSAGVYGYTF.

The chain employs TRBV4-1 and TRBJ2-3; no firm D call. The germline gives CDR1 MGHRA, CDR2 YSYEKL. The V gene lost 0 bases and the J gene lost 6 bases, with 4 bases spanning the gap. This CDR3 comprises 12 residues. CDR3 residues: CASSQDSDTQYF. In nucleotides, the CDR3 is TGCGCCAGCAGCCAAGACAGCGATACGCAGTATTTT.

This chain uses TRBV9 with TRBJ2-5; maybe TRBD2 (6 bases). Per germline, CDR1 SGDLS and CDR2 YYNGEE. Deletions cut 3 bases from V and 5 bases from J, with 17 bases between. The CDR3 sequence is 15 residues long. CDR3: CASSGGLGVWETQYF. CDR3 nucleotides: TGTGCCAGCAGCGGGGGACTTGGTGTGTGGGAGACCCAGTACTTC. Drawing the rest from reference TRBV9 and TRBJ2-5, the complete variable domain is DSGVTQTPKHLITATGQRVTLRCSPRSGDLSVYWYQQSLDQGLQFLIQYYNGEERAKGNILERFSAQQFPDLHSELNLSSLELGDSALYFCASSGGLGVWETQYFGPGTRLLVL.

The chain employs TRBV2 and TRBJ1-1; D remains unclear. Between the trimmed V and J ends, which lost 7 bases and 2 bases, there was a span of 17 bases. Germline CDR1 SNHLY, CDR2 FYNNEI. The CDR3 extends over 15 amino acids. The CDR3 spells CASTPEGLGNTEAFF. CDR3 in DNA: TGTGCCAGCACACCTGAAGGGTTAGGAAACACTGAAGCTTTCTTT. The variable domain in full, with the rest retrieved from reference TRBV2 and TRBJ1-1, is EPEVTQTPSHQVTQMGQEVILRCVPISNHLYFYWYRQILGQKVEFLVSFYNNEISEKSEIFDDQFSVERPDGSNFTLKIRSTKLEDSAMYFCASTPEGLGNTEAFFGQGTRLTVV.

This rearrangement joins TRBV6-5 to TRBJ1-3; D unresolved. The V and J ends lost 2 bases and 0 bases respectively, with 11 bases between them. Germline CDR1 MNHEY, CDR2 SVGAGI. The length of the CDR3 is 16 residues. The CDR3 loop reads CASSYSPEGSGNTIYF. DNA of the CDR3: TGTGCCAGCAGTTACAGCCCCGAGGGCTCTGGAAACACCATATATTTT.

The chain joins TRBV6-1 to TRBJ2-3, with 8 bases matching TRBD2. Germline V gives CDR1 MNHNS, CDR2 SASEGT. The junction had 9 bases not matched to a gene; V was cut back by 7 bases and J by 6 bases. This CDR3 region has 14 residues. CDR3: CASTTRGGQDTQYF. In nucleotides, the CDR3 is TGTGCCAGCACGACACGGGGGGGCCAGGATACGCAGTATTTT.

CDR3 bases: TGTGCCATCAGTGGGTCAGAGAATCAGCCCCAGCATTTT. This translates into CAISGSENQPQHF. The V call is TRBV10-3, the J call TRBJ1-5; D uncertain. Germline assignment: CDR1 ENHRY and CDR2 SYGVKD. CDR3 length: 13 residues. V was trimmed by 4 bases and J by 4 bases, leaving 8 bases between them.

The chain is built from TRBV7-3 and TRBJ2-7; unclear D gene. This CDR3 contains 10 residues. The germline V gene encodes CDR1 SGHTA and CDR2 FQGTGA. V was clipped by 3 bases and J by 3 bases, with 0 bases between them. The CDR3 DNA is TGTGCCAGCAGCTTCTACGAGCAGTACGTC. This gives the protein CASSFYEQYV.

V gene TRBV27 combines with J gene TRBJ2-7; the D gene is possibly TRBD2 (5 bases). Germline V lookup: CDR1 MNHEY, CDR2 SMNVEV (reference sequence). The CDR3 consists of 15 residues. V lost 3 bases to trimming and J lost 0 bases, with 12 bases between them. CDR3 protein: CASSFGGGPSYEQYF. The CDR3 DNA sequence: TGTGCCAGCAGTTTTGGAGGCGGGCCCTCCTACGAGCAGTACTTC.

The sample holds one count of this clone. The genes are TRBV11-2 and TRBJ1-1, with D hard to call. The CDR3 consists of 13 residues. CDR1 SGHAT and CDR2 FQNNGV come from the germline V gene. The germline V and J ends were trimmed by 2 bases and 2 bases, with 6 bases remaining between them. The CDR3, as DNA: TGTGCCAGCAGCTTATCTCCTAACACTGAAGCTTTCTTT. It codes for CASSLSPNTEAFF.

This clone was seen a single time. The chain recombines TRBV18 with TRBJ2-2; D is undetermined. V was shortened by 0 bases and J by 2 bases, with 4 bases between the two germline ends. The CDR3 consists of 14 residues. Germline lookup yields CDR1 KGHSH and CDR2 LQKENI. The CDR3 nucleotides are TGTGCCAGCTCACCACCGTCAAACACCGGGGAGCTGTTTTTT. Its translation: CASSPPSNTGELFF.

The table lists this clone with a count of one. V is TRBV15 and J is TRBJ2-4, with TRBD2 matching over 10 bases. The CDR3 contains 15 residues. Looked up from germline, CDR1 is LNHNV and CDR2 is YYDKDF (reference sequence). V gave up 1 base and J gave up 7 bases; unmatched junction bases: 4. CDR3 protein: CATSRALTSGNIQYF. DNA of the CDR3: TGTGCCACCAGCAGAGCCCTGACTAGCGGGAACATTCAGTACTTC.

This chain joins TRBV19 and TRBJ1-2; D gene ambiguous. The CDR3 is 17 residues long. Deletions cut 1 base from V and 3 bases from J, with 18 bases between. CDR1 is LNHDA, CDR2 SQIVND, per germline (reference sequence). CDR3 in DNA: TGTGCCAGTAGTATAGTCGGCAGCGAGAGCGTCTACTATGGCTACACCTTC. It encodes CASSIVGSESVYYGYTF.

This clone was found a few times. The chain carries TRBV18 and TRBJ1-3; the D gene is possibly TRBD1 (5 bases). V lost 3 bases to trimming and J lost 2 bases, with 8 bases between them. CDR3 length: 14 residues. The germline CDR1 and CDR2 sequences are KGHSH and LQKENI. The CDR3 sequence: CASSPQGTGNTIYF. DNA for the CDR3: TGTGCCAGCTCACCGCAGGGAACTGGAAACACCATATATTTT.

This clone was seen just once. Within the sample, other DNA sequences also encode this same CDR3. The chain joins TRBV11-2 to TRBJ1-5, with 7 bases that match TRBD1. This CDR3 spans 15 amino acids. With 4 bases clipped from V and 2 bases from J, the junction kept 5 bases outside the gene matches. Germline V CDR1 and CDR2: SGHAT, FQNNGV. The CDR3 DNA reads TGTGCCAGCAGCTCCCGGACAGGTGGCAATCAGCCCCAGCATTTT. Translating it yields CASSSRTGGNQPQHF.

The chain recombines TRBV30 with TRBJ1-2; D may be TRBD1 (6 bases). The germline CDR1 and CDR2 sequences are GTSNPN and SVGIG (reference sequence). This CDR3 spans 14 amino acids. The germline V and J ends were trimmed by 2 bases and 2 bases, with 12 bases remaining between them. The CDR3 nucleotides are TGTGCCTGGAGTCCTGCAGGGGCAAACTATGGCTACACCTTC. This codes for CAWSPAGANYGYTF.

This chain links TRBV7-6 with TRBJ2-5; D is possibly TRBD1 or TRBD2 (5 bases each). Trimming took 1 base from V and 1 from J, leaving 25 bases between them. CDR1 and CDR2 from the germline V gene are SGHVS and FNYEAQ. This CDR3 spans 20 amino acids. CDR3 amino acids: CASSLENVVGERRTQETQYF. The CDR3 DNA sequence: TGTGCCAGCAGCTTAGAAAACGTGGTGGGGGAAAGGAGGACCCAAGAGACCCAGTACTTC. Drawing the rest from reference TRBV7-6 and TRBJ2-5, the complete variable domain is GAGVSQSPRYKVTKRGQDVALRCDPISGHVSLYWYRQALGQGPEFLTYFNYEAQQDKSGLPNDRFSAERPEGSISTLTIQRTEQRDSAMYRCASSLENVVGERRTQETQYFGPGTRLLVL.

The sample holds a few counts of this clone. The CDR3 coding sequence is TGTGCCAGCTCACCAGACACTGAAGCTTTCTTT. It encodes CASSPDTEAFF. The V gene is TRBV18, the J gene TRBJ1-1; D unresolved. This CDR3 has 11 amino acids. Trimming stripped 2 bases from V and 3 bases from J, with 1 base between. Per germline, CDR1 KGHSH and CDR2 LQKENI.